This T cell receptor beta chain is from a study of graft-versus-host responses after intestinal transplantation. Study information: All recipients were given anti-thymocyte globulin induction, and tacrolimus and steroids were then administered for around three years.

The CDR3 has 14 amino acids. Germline CDR1 reads KGHSH; CDR2 reads LQKENI. Trimming took off 5 bases at V and 14 bases at J, with 19 bases between the two ends. Repertoires were generated with immunoSEQ multiplex PCR, while TCRdb's copy carries only in-frame clones and drops some. The sample includes tens of thousands of clones, roughly 89% of them seen just once. General study results and limits: GvH clones turned up in recipient marrow; some had shown up first in ileum or blood. The presence of high graft-versus-host to host-versus-graft clonal ratios in allografts characterized patients with graft-donor T cell macrochimerism.

To note about this clone: Its specificity is unknown.

The sequencing used unstimulated CD4+ T cells sorted from spleen or lymph node cells, collected before intestinal transplant. The rearrangement uses TRBV18 and TRBJ1-6; D not resolved. This receptor was taken from a human donor who received an intestinal transplant. CDR3 amino acids: CASSDRENMVSLHF. The CDR3 nucleotides read TGTGCCAGCTCAGATCGAGAGAATATGGTATCCCTCCACTTT.